This T cell receptor (beta chain) stems from a study of OX40 agonist ivuxolimab in advanced cancers. General study results and limits: Expanded clones were, on average, more numerous among CD8+ T cells than CD4+.

No patient had autoimmune disease or received systemic immunosuppression. The CDR3 is made up of 16 amino acids. Germline V gives CDR1 SGHNT, CDR2 YENEEA. V lost 0 bases to trimming and J lost 3 bases, with 12 bases between them. A remark on this clone: What it recognizes is unknown.

Sequenced by immunoSEQ multiplex PCR; TCRdb stores in-frame clones only, minus some. This table holds 50,000 to 75,000 clones, 85% to 90% found once. This specimen consisted of CD4+ or CD8+ T cells sorted from blood, obtained in a trial of the OX40 agonist ivuxolimab. The gene calls are TRBV11-3 and TRBJ2-1; D remains unclear. This clonotype was sampled from an adult with an advanced solid tumor such as melanoma, head and neck, liver or kidney cancer. CDR3 sequence (DNA): TGTGCCAGCAGCTTAGAAAGCCAGGCCTTCTACAATGAGCAGTTCTTC. This codes for CASSLESQAFYNEQFF.